One sample yielded the 30 T cell receptor beta chains listed below, sequenced in a study of cytomegalovirus exposure and HLA in healthy donors. Vbeta (60) and Jbeta (13) primers were used in the PCR. This table comes from immunoSEQ multiplex PCR, and its TCRdb copy is limited to in-frame clones, with some not included. Its listing shows 34,000 or so clones. Sequenced input: PBMCs. These receptors were collected from a female donor in good health and CMV-seronegative.

The chain is built from TRBV27 and TRBJ2-3; 9 bases agree with TRBD2. The V gene end was trimmed by 1 base and the J gene end by 6 bases; junction bases not matched to a gene: 8. The germline gives CDR1 MNHEY, CDR2 SMNVEV (reference sequence). CDR3 length equals 16 residues. The CDR3 is CASSLLTSGNLDTQYF. DNA for the CDR3: TGTGCCAGCAGTTTATTGACTAGCGGCAACCTTGATACGCAGTATTTT.

The chain uses TRBV7-2 and TRBJ2-7; no definite D call. The CDR3 sequence is 11 residues long. Germline CDR1 and CDR2: SGHTA and FQGNSA. V was pared by 5 bases and J by 3 bases, with 5 bases between. Here the CDR3 DNA reads TGTGCCAGCAGCCTCCGCTACGAGCAGTACTTC. It translates to CASSLRYEQYF. Full variable domain (outside the CDR3, taken from reference TRBV7-2 and TRBJ2-7): GAGVSQSPSNKVTEKGKDVELRCDPISGHTALYWYRQSLGQGLEFLIYFQGNSAPDKSGLPSDRFSAERTGGSVSTLTIQRTQQEDSAVYLCASSLRYEQYFGPGTRLTVT.

V usage is TRBV9 and J usage is TRBJ2-5; 9 bases are shared with TRBD1. The CDR3 contains 16 residues. The germline CDR1 and CDR2 sequences are SGDLS and YYNGEE. V gave up 1 base and J gave up 1 base; unmatched junction bases: 5. CDR3 in DNA: TGTGCCAGCAGCGTATTTGACAGGGGGACCCAAGAGACCCAGTACTTC. Amino acid sequence: CASSVFDRGTQETQYF.

CDR3 sequence reads: CASRETVNYGYTF. The CDR3 DNA sequence: TGTGCCAGCAGGGAGACGGTAAACTATGGCTACACCTTC. This chain connects TRBV6-5 to TRBJ1-2, with D unclear. This CDR3 region has 13 residues. From germline, CDR1 is MNHEY and CDR2 SVGAGI. V was clipped by 6 bases and J by 2 bases, with 10 bases between them.

This chain links TRBV28 with TRBJ2-7; the match to TRBD2 covers 8 bases. CDR3 size: 15 residues. Germline CDR1 MDHEN, CDR2 SYDVKM. V lost 6 bases to trimming and J lost 6 bases; unmatched junction nucleotides: 13. CDR3 bases: TGTGCCAGCAGCTCCGGGGGGGACATGGTGTTCGAGCAGTACTTC. As protein: CASSSGGDMVFEQYF.

The rearrangement links TRBV29-1 to TRBJ2-2, with TRBD1 identical over 11 bases. The CDR3 contains 15 residues. Germline CDR1 reads SQVTM; CDR2 reads ANQGSEA. V was clipped by 4 bases and J by 5 bases; unmatched bases: 6. This CDR3 reads CSVGVGTGGTGELFF. CDR3 sequence (DNA): TGCAGCGTTGGGGTCGGGACAGGGGGAACCGGGGAGCTGTTTTTT.

This chain uses TRBV13 with TRBJ1-1; 11 nucleotides match TRBD1. The CDR3 length is 15 residues. In germline, CDR1 is PRHDT, CDR2 FYEKMQ (reference sequence). After removal of 5 bases from V and 5 bases from J, the junction contained 7 bases not matched to a gene. The CDR3 DNA reads as TGTGCCAGCAGCCATCCGGGACAGGGGGGTACTGAAGCTTTCTTT. Protein sequence: CASSHPGQGGTEAFF.

The chain uses TRBV7-2 and TRBJ2-6, with D possibly being TRBD1 (6 bases). Trimming took 3 bases from V and 2 from J, leaving 8 bases between them. The CDR3 is made up of 15 amino acids. Per the germline V gene, CDR1 is SGHTA and CDR2 is FQGNSA. Here the CDR3 reads CASSFRGTGANVLTF. Here the CDR3 DNA reads TGTGCCAGCAGCTTCAGGGGAACTGGGGCCAACGTCCTGACTTTC.

The CDR3 reads CASSLHRGKSYGYTF. In nucleotides, the CDR3 is TGCGCCAGCAGCCTCCACAGGGGAAAGAGTTATGGCTACACCTTC. V usage is TRBV4-3 and J usage is TRBJ1-2; TRBD1 matches at 7 bases. V lost 4 bases, J lost 5 bases, and 10 bases stayed unmatched. CDR1 and CDR2 from the germline V gene are LGHNA and YSLEER. The CDR3 sequence is 15 residues long.

The J gene is TRBJ2-7, the V gene TRBV2; D is unresolved. The CDR3 covers 14 residues. Germline V gene sequence: CDR1 SNHLY, CDR2 FYNNEI. V was shortened by 6 bases and J by 2 bases, with 14 bases between the two germline ends. The DNA for the CDR3 is TGTGCCAGCAGGAGTCTCGGCGGAACCTACGAGCAGTACTTC. It specifies CASRSLGGTYEQYF. Together with reference TRBV2 and TRBJ2-7, the CDR3 gives the full variable domain: EPEVTQTPSHQVTQMGQEVILRCVPISNHLYFYWYRQILGQKVEFLVSFYNNEISEKSEIFDDQFSVERPDGSNFTLKIRSTKLEDSAMYFCASRSLGGTYEQYFGPGTRLTVT.

The chain employs TRBV6-6 and TRBJ2-3; 7 bases line up with TRBD2. J was trimmed by 2 bases and V by 7 bases; bases with no gene match: 9. CDR3 length: 15 residues. Germline-derived CDR1 and CDR2 are MNHNY and SVGAGI (reference sequence). The CDR3 DNA reads as TGTGCCAGCACTTTTACGGGAGGTGCCACAGATACGCAGTATTTT. It codes for CASTFTGGATDTQYF.

With respect to this clone: Relative to the germline gene, one junction end is altered; a read error may explain this. The CDR3 loop reads CASSTRRYQETQYF. In DNA form, the CDR3 reads TGTGCCAGCAGCACTAGGAGGTACCAGGAGACCCAGTACTTC. The gene calls are TRBV7-2 and TRBJ2-5; perhaps TRBD2 as D (5 bases). Germline assignment: CDR1 SGHTA and CDR2 FQGNSA. The CDR3 spans 14 residues.

The CDR3 DNA is TGTGCCAGCAGCTCGGGACAGATCTCTGGAAACACCATATATTTT. Its protein is CASSSGQISGNTIYF. This chain uses TRBV6-5 with TRBJ1-3; 7 nucleotides line up with TRBD1. J lost 0 bases, V lost 6 bases, and 5 bases had no gene match. This CDR3 is 15 amino acids long. Germline CDR1 reads MNHEY; CDR2 reads SVGAGI.

V and J are TRBV14 and TRBJ2-5; 9 nucleotides align to TRBD1. Per the germline V gene, CDR1 is SGHDN and CDR2 is FVKESK. The V gene end was trimmed by 4 bases and the J gene end by 6 bases; junction bases not matched to a gene: 9. There are 15 residues in the CDR3. The CDR3 coding sequence is TGTGCCAGCAGCCTTTTGGACAGGGGCGTCCAGACCCAGTACTTC. It translates to CASSLLDRGVQTQYF.

The chain uses TRBV9 and TRBJ1-2; D may be TRBD1 (5 bases). Trimming removed 3 bases at V and 2 bases at J, with 14 bases between. The CDR3 sequence is 15 residues long. Germline V CDR1 and CDR2: SGDLS, YYNGEE. CDR3 coding DNA: TGTGCCAGCAGCGGGCAGGGTGGGGCGAACTATGGCTACACCTTC. Amino acids: CASSGQGGANYGYTF.

The chain carries TRBV25-1 and TRBJ1-5, with D possibly TRBD1 on 6 matching bases. CDR1 and CDR2 from the germline V gene are MGHDK and SYGVNS. The CDR3 loop spans 13 amino acids. With 11 bases removed from V and 9 bases from J, the gap between germline ends came to 20 bases. The CDR3 sequence is CAGCGGALGPQHF. DNA for the CDR3: TGTGCCGGTTGTGGGGGGGCCTTGGGGCCCCAGCATTTT.

This chain connects TRBV6-1 to TRBJ2-7; D is possibly TRBD1 (5 bases). The germline V gene has CDR1 MNHNS and CDR2 SASEGT. V was pared by 8 bases and J by 5 bases, with 10 bases between. This CDR3 region has 11 residues. CDR3 coding DNA: TGTGCCAGCCGAAGGGGTAACGAGCAGTACTTC. Translation gives CASRRGNEQYF.

J is TRBJ1-4 and V is TRBV4-1; TRBD1 agrees at 8 bases. This CDR3 is built from 15 residues. Germline CDR1 reads MGHRA; CDR2 reads YSYEKL. With V trimmed by 4 bases and J by 8 bases, 9 bases remained unmatched. CDR3 protein: CASSPLDRGHEKLFF. The CDR3 region has the DNA TGCGCCAGCAGCCCCTTAGACAGGGGTCACGAAAAACTGTTTTTT.

This CDR3 is CASSPGQGAHGEQFF. The CDR3 DNA follows: TGTGCCAGCAGCCCGGGACAGGGAGCCCACGGTGAGCAGTTCTTC. The V call is TRBV7-6, the J call TRBJ2-1; 9 bases fit TRBD1. V gave up 5 bases and J gave up 9 bases; unmatched junction bases: 11. This CDR3 is built from 15 residues. Germline CDR1 reads SGHVS; CDR2 reads FNYEAQ.

The rearrangement links TRBV7-2 to TRBJ1-6, with D uncertain. The CDR3 has 15 amino acids. Germline V gives CDR1 SGHTA, CDR2 FQGNSA. Deletions cut 0 bases from V and 3 bases from J, with 6 bases between. CDR3 sequence reads: CASSLAAGYNSPLHF. The CDR3 region has the DNA TGTGCCAGCAGCTTAGCAGCGGGCTATAATTCACCCCTCCACTTT.

The V gene is TRBV19, the J gene TRBJ1-1; D possibly corresponds to TRBD1 (6 bases). The V gene lost 6 bases and the J gene lost 3 bases, with 11 bases spanning the gap. The CDR3 has 13 residues. From germline, CDR1 is LNHDA and CDR2 SQIVND (reference sequence). This chain's CDR3 is CASRNRADTEAFF. CDR3 in DNA: TGTGCCAGTAGGAACAGGGCGGACACTGAAGCTTTCTTT.

The V call is TRBV7-9, the J call TRBJ2-7; D possibly corresponds to TRBD2 (7 bases). CDR1 and CDR2 from the germline V gene are SEHNR and FQNEAQ (reference sequence). The CDR3 has 15 amino acids. The ends were cut back, 2 bases at V and 6 bases at J, with 17 bases in the middle. CDR3 DNA sequence: TGTGCCAGCAGCTTAAGGGTGGGCGGGGGCGGCGAGCAGTACTTC. This translates into CASSLRVGGGGEQYF.

This chain connects TRBV9 to TRBJ1-2; 10 nucleotides align to TRBD1. Trimming took 4 bases from V and 3 from J; bases not matched to a gene: 9. Germline V gives CDR1 SGDLS, CDR2 YYNGEE. The CDR3 consists of 16 residues. Here the CDR3 reads CASSLTGTGDYYGYTF. DNA for the CDR3: TGTGCCAGCAGCTTAACCGGGACAGGGGATTACTATGGCTACACCTTC.

The chain uses TRBV2 and TRBJ1-5; D call uncertain. Germline assignment: CDR1 SNHLY and CDR2 FYNNEI. The CDR3 has 15 amino acids. Between the trimmed V and J ends, which lost 5 bases and 3 bases, there was a span of 14 bases. The CDR3 sequence is CASSRLTNSNQPQHF. The CDR3 DNA reads TGTGCCAGCAGTAGACTGACCAACTCCAATCAGCCCCAGCATTTT.

The V gene is TRBV10-1, the J gene TRBJ1-5, with 9 bases aligning to TRBD1. V lost 4 bases, J lost 6 bases, and 7 bases stayed unmatched. The CDR3 has 15 amino acids. Germline-derived CDR1 and CDR2 are WNHNN and SYGVQD (reference sequence). For the CDR3, the DNA is TGCGCCAGCAGTGTTGTCCGGGACAGGGTTCAGCCCCAGCATTTT. It codes for CASSVVRDRVQPQHF.

The chain couples TRBV4-1 to TRBJ2-2, with 8 bases matching TRBD1. The J segment lost 7 bases and the V segment lost 1 base, leaving 11 bases of the junction unmatched. CDR1 and CDR2 (germline): MGHRA, YSYEKL. The CDR3 extends over 17 amino acids. For the CDR3, the DNA is TGCGCCAGCAGCCAAGGTGGTCGGACAGGGTGGCACGGGGAGCTGTTTTTT. Its protein product is CASSQGGRTGWHGELFF.

The chain uses TRBV5-1 and TRBJ1-3; TRBD1 might be the D (5 bases). The CDR3 loop spans 14 amino acids. CDR1 is SGHRS, CDR2 YFSETQ, per germline. V lost 5 bases and J lost 4, with 13 bases in between. DNA of the CDR3: TGCGCCAGCAGTCCCCAGGGAGGGGGAAACACCATATATTTT. Translated: CASSPQGGGNTIYF. Full variable domain (rest looked up from reference TRBV5-1 and TRBJ1-3): KAGVTQTPRYLIKTRGQQVTLSCSPISGHRSVSWYQQTPGQGLQFLFEYFSETQRNKGNFPGRFSGRQFSNSRSEMNVSTLELGDSALYLCASSPQGGGNTIYFGEGSWLTVV.

Written as DNA, the CDR3 is TGTGCCAGCAGCGTCGGACTAGCGGGGGGAAGCGAGCAGTACTTC. It is translated as CASSVGLAGGSEQYF. The rearrangement links TRBV9 to TRBJ2-7; 14 positions agree with TRBD2. The CDR3 runs to 15 residues. After removal of 2 bases from V and 6 bases from J, the junction contained 4 bases not matched to a gene. Germline values: CDR1 SGDLS, CDR2 YYNGEE.

This chain joins TRBV5-6 and TRBJ2-7, with 9 bases matching TRBD2. The CDR3 is 17 amino acids. Looked up from germline, CDR1 is SGHDT and CDR2 is YYEEEE. J was trimmed by 1 base and V by 0 bases; bases with no gene match: 8. The CDR3 protein is CASSLAWASGESYEQYF. CDR3 DNA: TGTGCCAGCAGCTTGGCGTGGGCTAGCGGGGAGTCCTACGAGCAGTACTTC. Drawing the rest from reference TRBV5-6 and TRBJ2-7, the complete variable domain is DAGVTQSPTHLIKTRGQQVTLRCSPKSGHDTVSWYQQALGQGPQFIFQYYEEEERQRGNFPDRFSGHQFPNYSSELNVNALLLGDSALYLCASSLAWASGESYEQYFGPGTRLTVT.

CDR3 nucleotide sequence: TGTGCCTGGAGTATGGCCCCCAACTATGGCTACACCTTC. Its protein is CAWSMAPNYGYTF. This chain uses TRBV30 with TRBJ1-2, with D uncertain. The CDR3 totals 13 residues. The germline V and J ends were trimmed by 2 bases and 2 bases, with 9 bases remaining between them. Germline V gives CDR1 GTSNPN, CDR2 SVGIG (reference sequence).